This T cell receptor (beta chain) was retrieved from a study of OX40 agonist ivuxolimab in advanced cancers. Study conclusions and caveats: At 0.1 to 3.0 mg/kg, clonal expansion of CD4+ and CD8+ blood T cells had occurred by week 6.

TCRdb's table, derived via immunoSEQ multiplex PCR, lists solely in-frame clones and lacks some. In the table there are under 80,000 clones, more than 75% of which are singletons. The V gene end was trimmed by 5 bases and the J gene end by 4 bases; junction bases not matched to a gene: 7. Germline V gene lookup returns CDR1 MDHEN and CDR2 SYDVKM. The CDR3 length is 15 residues. Comments on this clone: The antigen is undetermined.

Blood samples were obtained at baseline, cycle 4 day 1, and cycle 7 day 1. The chain is built from TRBV28 and TRBJ2-2, with 7 bases that match TRBD1. This clonotype was sampled from an adult with an advanced solid tumor such as melanoma, head and neck, liver or kidney cancer. Sequences were derived from CD4+ or CD8+ T cells sorted from blood, sampled in a trial of the OX40 agonist ivuxolimab. This CDR3 is CASSALDRATGELFF. DNA of the CDR3: TGTGCCAGCAGTGCCCTAGACAGGGCCACCGGGGAGCTGTTTTTT.